This is a list of T cell receptor beta chains from one sample in a study of beta chain features in type 1 diabetes. Repertoires were generated with immunoSEQ multiplex PCR, while TCRdb's copy carries only in-frame clones and drops some. The sample contains 620,000 or so clones, roughly 15% of which appear only once. The sample comprised naive CD4+ T cells from blood. These receptors originate from a man in his late teens or twenties in good health. CDR3s include the opening cysteine and the closing phenylalanine or tryptophan. Fields, in order: CDR3 DNA, CDR3 protein, clone size, V gene, J gene, D gene. D genes are given only for firm matches. Clone size is given for some rows only: seen once, a few or many times, or a class if the clone is expanded.

DNA: TGTGCCAGCAGCCCCCGGGGAGGGACTCTGAACACTGAAGCTTTCTTT
CDR3: CASSPRGGTLNTEAFF
size: few
V: TRBV9
J: TRBJ1-1
D: NA

DNA: TGTGCCAGTAGTATGGAAGGGACTACCTACAATGAGCAGTTCTTC
CDR3: CASSMEGTTYNEQFF
size: NA
V: TRBV19
J: TRBJ2-1
D: TRBD2

DNA: TGTGCCAGTACCCGCACTAGCGGGAGGGTGAACACCGGGGAGCTGTTTTTT
CDR3: CASTRTSGRVNTGELFF
size: NA
V: TRBV19
J: TRBJ2-2
D: TRBD2

DNA: TGTGCCAGCAGCTCTTCCGGGGGGTTCAATGAGCAGTTCTTC
CDR3: CASSSSGGFNEQFF
size: few
V: TRBV7-9
J: TRBJ2-1
D: TRBD2

DNA: TGTGCCAGCAGTCAGGGACAGGGAATAAACACTGAAGCTTTCTTT
CDR3: CASSQGQGINTEAFF
size: few
V: TRBV25-1
J: TRBJ1-1
D: TRBD1

DNA: TGCGCCAGCAGCTCCCAACAGGGATCCGGGGAGCTGTTTTTT
CDR3: CASSSQQGSGELFF
size: NA
V: TRBV5-1
J: TRBJ2-2
D: NA

DNA: TGTGCTAGTGGTTTGGTGGGGAACACCGGGGAGCTGTTTTTT
CDR3: CASGLVGNTGELFF
size: few
V: TRBV12-5
J: TRBJ2-2
D: NA

DNA: TGTGCCAGCAGCTTAGCGCTTGGACTGAGCTACGAGCAGTACTTC
CDR3: CASSLALGLSYEQYF
size: few
V: TRBV7-2
J: TRBJ2-7
D: NA

DNA: TGTGCCAGCAGTTACTCGGGACAGTCCAATGAGCAGTTCTTC
CDR3: CASSYSGQSNEQFF
size: few
V: TRBV6-6
J: TRBJ2-1
D: TRBD1

DNA: TGTGCCACACTCCCTATCGTGGCTGAAGCTTTCTTT
CDR3: CATLPIVAEAFF
size: NA
V: TRBV28
J: TRBJ1-1
D: NA

DNA: TGCAGTGCTATAAGCGATAGTGGCTACACCTTC
CDR3: CSAISDSGYTF
size: few
V: TRBV20-1
J: TRBJ1-2
D: NA

DNA: TGCGCCAGCAGCCACGTCCCCGTCAACGAGCAGTACTTC
CDR3: CASSHVPVNEQYF
size: NA
V: TRBV4-1
J: TRBJ2-7
D: NA

DNA: TGTGCCAGCAGTCGCTGGGACAGTGATCCTAATTCACCCCTCCACTTT
CDR3: CASSRWDSDPNSPLHF
size: few
V: TRBV6-6
J: TRBJ1-6
D: TRBD1

DNA: TGTGCCAGCAGCTTGACCGGGACTTACTACAATGAGCAGTTCTTC
CDR3: CASSLTGTYYNEQFF
size: few
V: TRBV7-3
J: TRBJ2-1
D: NA

DNA: TGTGCCAGCAGCTTAGTAGGCGAGACCCAGTACTTC
CDR3: CASSLVGETQYF
size: few
V: TRBV7-2
J: TRBJ2-5
D: NA

DNA: TGTGCCAGCAGCGCCACAGGGGCGAACACTGAAGCTTTCTTT
CDR3: CASSATGANTEAFF
size: few
V: TRBV7-2
J: TRBJ1-1
D: TRBD1

DNA: TGTGCCATCAATGCTGCAGGGAATGTTCAGACCCAGTACTTC
CDR3: CAINAAGNVQTQYF
size: few
V: TRBV10-3
J: TRBJ2-5
D: NA

DNA: TGTGCCAGCAGCCCCCAGGGGAGGATCGGTACCTACGAGCAGTACTTC
CDR3: CASSPQGRIGTYEQYF
size: few
V: TRBV7-2
J: TRBJ2-7
D: NA

DNA: TGTGCCAGCAGCTTGGACGGATTCTACGAGCAGTACTTC
CDR3: CASSLDGFYEQYF
size: NA
V: TRBV7-2
J: TRBJ2-7
D: NA

DNA: TGTGCCAGCTCACCACCCAGCGTAACCGGGGAGCTGTTTTTT
CDR3: CASSPPSVTGELFF
size: NA
V: TRBV18
J: TRBJ2-2
D: NA

DNA: TGTGCCAGCTCACCATTTGGTGTAAGCAATCAGCCCCAGCATTTT
CDR3: CASSPFGVSNQPQHF
size: NA
V: TRBV18
J: TRBJ1-5
D: NA

DNA: TGCAGCGTAGCGGGACAGGGCCATGGCTACACCTTC
CDR3: CSVAGQGHGYTF
size: NA
V: TRBV29-1
J: TRBJ1-2
D: TRBD1

DNA: TGTGCCAGCAGCCCGTGGACGGGGAATCAGCCCCAGCATTTT
CDR3: CASSPWTGNQPQHF
size: NA
V: TRBV7-9
J: TRBJ1-5
D: NA

DNA: TGTGCCAGCAGTTCCCCCTGGGCTGGATCCTACGAGCAGTACTTC
CDR3: CASSSPWAGSYEQYF
size: few
V: TRBV28
J: TRBJ2-7
D: NA

DNA: TGTGCCATCAGTGAGTCCGGGTACAGGGAAAACTATGGCTACACCTTC
CDR3: CAISESGYRENYGYTF
size: few
V: TRBV10-3
J: TRBJ1-2
D: NA

DNA: TGTGCCGTCGGAGGGGCCAAAAACATTCAGTACTTC
CDR3: CAVGGAKNIQYF
size: few
V: TRBV6-1
J: TRBJ2-4
D: NA

DNA: TGTGCCAGCAGCCCGACAGGGTCGGGGGAGACCCAGTACTTC
CDR3: CASSPTGSGETQYF
size: few
V: TRBV7-6
J: TRBJ2-5
D: TRBD1

DNA: TGTGCCATCAGGCCGAACGGTCCCTACGAGCAGTACTTC
CDR3: CAIRPNGPYEQYF
size: few
V: TRBV10-3
J: TRBJ2-7
D: NA

DNA: TGCGCCAGCAGCTTGCAGGCCGCTGGGGCCAACGTCCTGACTTTC
CDR3: CASSLQAAGANVLTF
size: NA
V: TRBV5-1
J: TRBJ2-6
D: NA

DNA: TGTGCCAGCAGCTTAATGGGCGGGGGAGGAGAGACCCAGTACTTC
CDR3: CASSLMGGGGETQYF
size: NA
V: TRBV7-2
J: TRBJ2-5
D: TRBD2

DNA: TGTGCCATCAGTGAGACCCGGAACTATGGCTACACCTTC
CDR3: CAISETRNYGYTF
size: few
V: TRBV10-3
J: TRBJ1-2
D: NA

DNA: TGCAGCGTTGAGGCCAACAGCTATGGCTACACCTTC
CDR3: CSVEANSYGYTF
size: few
V: TRBV29-1
J: TRBJ1-2
D: NA

DNA: TGTGCTAGTGGTTTGGTACGCCCCCAACAACAGGGGTGGGACACCGGGGAGCTGTTTTTT
CDR3: CASGLVRPQQQGWDTGELFF
size: NA
V: TRBV12-5
J: TRBJ2-2
D: TRBD1

DNA: TGCAGTGCTAGTAACTACAATGAGCAGTTCTTC
CDR3: CSASNYNEQFF
size: few
V: TRBV20-1
J: TRBJ2-1
D: NA

DNA: TGTGCCAGCAGCCCCCTTGGGCCCCTAAGGGATGAGCAGTACTTC
CDR3: CASSPLGPLRDEQYF
size: few
V: TRBV14
J: TRBJ2-7
D: NA

DNA: TGTGCCAGCAGCTTAGTTCTGTCTTCCACAACCCGCGAAGCTTTCTTT
CDR3: CASSLVLSSTTREAFF
size: few
V: TRBV7-6
J: TRBJ1-1
D: NA

DNA: TGTGCCAGCAGCTTAGGCCCGGGACAGAGGAACACTGAAGCTTTCTTT
CDR3: CASSLGPGQRNTEAFF
size: NA
V: TRBV11-3
J: TRBJ1-1
D: TRBD1

DNA: TGCGCCAGCAGCCAGGGACACCTCTCGGGCGAGCAGTACTTC
CDR3: CASSQGHLSGEQYF
size: NA
V: TRBV5-1
J: TRBJ2-7
D: NA

DNA: TGTGCCAGCAGCTTGCAGGGGAGTTTAGGCACTGAAGCTTTCTTT
CDR3: CASSLQGSLGTEAFF
size: NA
V: TRBV28
J: TRBJ1-1
D: NA

DNA: TGTGCCAGCAGTTCTGGACAGCCCTACGAGCAGTACTTC
CDR3: CASSSGQPYEQYF
size: NA
V: TRBV28
J: TRBJ2-7
D: NA

DNA: TGCGCCAGCAACGACAGACAAGAGACCCAGTACTTC
CDR3: CASNDRQETQYF
size: few
V: TRBV5-1
J: TRBJ2-5
D: NA

DNA: TGTGCCAGCAGCGTAGACGGCTATGGCTACACCTTC
CDR3: CASSVDGYGYTF
size: NA
V: TRBV9
J: TRBJ1-2
D: NA

DNA: TGTGCCAGCAGTGCCGGCCCGAATGAAAAACTGTTTTTT
CDR3: CASSAGPNEKLFF
size: few
V: TRBV2
J: TRBJ1-4
D: NA

DNA: TGTGCCAGCAGCTCCAGGGGTCCCGGAGAGACCCAGTACTTC
CDR3: CASSSRGPGETQYF
size: NA
V: TRBV5-6
J: TRBJ2-5
D: NA

DNA: TGTGCCAGCAGTTACTCGTCCGACAAATACGAGCAGTACTTC
CDR3: CASSYSSDKYEQYF
size: few
V: TRBV6-6
J: TRBJ2-7
D: NA

DNA: TGTGCCTGGAGCCAAGCCGGGGAGCTGTTTTTT
CDR3: CAWSQAGELFF
size: few
V: TRBV30
J: TRBJ2-2
D: NA

DNA: TGTGCCAGCTCATCAGCGCGGGACAATGAGCAGTTCTTC
CDR3: CASSSARDNEQFF
size: NA
V: TRBV18
J: TRBJ2-1
D: NA

DNA: TGTGCGCAAAATTCCGGGGACAGAAACTATGGCTACACCTTC
CDR3: CAQNSGDRNYGYTF
size: once
V: TRBV30
J: TRBJ1-2
D: TRBD1

DNA: TGTGCCAGCAGCTTAGCCGGGACAAGTAACTATGGCTACACCTTC
CDR3: CASSLAGTSNYGYTF
size: NA
V: TRBV7-9
J: TRBJ1-2
D: NA

DNA: TGCGCCAGCCAGACAGACCTTTCCTACGAGCAGTACTTC
CDR3: CASQTDLSYEQYF
size: few
V: TRBV5-1
J: TRBJ2-7
D: NA

DNA: TGCGCCAGCAGCTTGAATGCCGGCAATCAGCCCCAGCATTTT
CDR3: CASSLNAGNQPQHF
size: NA
V: TRBV5-1
J: TRBJ1-5
D: NA

DNA: TGTGCCAGCAGTGAAATGACAGGACAAGAGACCCAGTACTTC
CDR3: CASSEMTGQETQYF
size: few
V: TRBV2
J: TRBJ2-5
D: NA

DNA: TGTGCCAGCAGCCCCCCCGTCGGCAATAAGTTCTTC
CDR3: CASSPPVGNKFF
size: NA
V: TRBV5-6
J: TRBJ2-1
D: NA